Reported below is one T cell receptor (beta chain). Using a J-beta primer mix together with a sample-barcoded 5' primer, a second PCR was run for about 6 to 11 cycles. TCRdb reanalysed the 5' RACE reads using MiXCR and keeps one entry per CDR3 protein. The sample includes about 1 million distinct CDR3 sequences, 20% to 25% of them seen just once. V shed 0 bases and J 5 bases; nucleotides not matched to a gene: 8. Looked up from germline, CDR1 is LGHNA and CDR2 is YNFKEQ. This CDR3 is built from 18 residues. This specimen belongs to a study of blood T cells in healthy people across ages. A further study also used this sample, focusing on T cells of mothers and their children. That work contributes: Addition of sample barcodes and 2-4 random nucleotides occurred through the M1S primer of the second PCR. About 3.1 million TCR beta reads per child versus over 10 million per mother.

This sequence originates from a girl aged 2-10 years in good health. Sequencing was done on a sample of blood. The chain employs TRBV4-2 and TRBJ2-2; the match to TRBD2 covers 11 bases. In DNA, the CDR3 is TGTGCCAGCAGCCAAGATAGCGGGGGGGCCAGCTTAACCGGGGAGCTGTTTTTT. Translation: CASSQDSGGASLTGELFF.